What follows are 27 T cell receptor beta chains derived from one specimen sequenced in a study of cytomegalovirus exposure and HLA in healthy donors. This PCR relied on a set of 60 Vbeta primers and 13 Jbeta primers. Sequencing used immunoSEQ multiplex PCR; TCRdb keeps in-frame clones, though not all of them. The sample carries over 150,000 clones, 75% to 85% recorded once. Sample: PBMCs. The receptor source for this set is a man aged 50-60 years in good health and CMV-seropositive.

V is TRBV5-1 and J is TRBJ2-7; 12 bases fit TRBD1. Looked up from germline, CDR1 is SGHRS and CDR2 is YFSETQ. Trimming removed 4 bases from V and 5 bases from J; junction bases left unmatched: 7. The CDR3 totals 15 residues. Here the CDR3 DNA reads TGCGCCAGCAGCCTACCGGGACAGGGGGCCCACGAGCAGTACTTC. Translated, it gives CASSLPGQGAHEQYF.

V usage is TRBV5-1 and J usage is TRBJ2-4; 7 bases fit TRBD2. V lost 4 bases, J lost 6 bases, and 4 bases stayed unmatched. From germline, CDR1 is SGHRS and CDR2 YFSETQ. This CDR3 region has 13 residues. The CDR3 DNA follows: TGCGCCAGCAGCCTCACGGGAGGAAACATTCAGTACTTC. Its protein is CASSLTGGNIQYF.

The genes are TRBV7-2 and TRBJ2-7; D possibly corresponds to TRBD2 (6 bases). The CDR3 runs to 16 residues. Germline V lookup: CDR1 SGHTA, CDR2 FQGNSA. V gave up 2 bases and J gave up 1 base, with 15 bases separating them. CDR3 DNA sequence: TGTGCCAGCAGCTTATTCGGGGGTAATAATTCCTACGAGCAGTACTTC. Translating it yields CASSLFGGNNSYEQYF.

This clone was detected a few times. The chain recombines TRBV11-3 with TRBJ2-2, with D unresolved. V shed 1 base and J shed 0 bases, with 6 bases lying between them. CDR3 length: 15 residues. From germline, CDR1 is SGHNT and CDR2 YENEEA. The CDR3 bases are TGTGCCAGCAGCTTAGTTAGCACGAACACCGGGGAGCTGTTTTTT. It translates to CASSLVSTNTGELFF.

This sequence joins TRBV30 and TRBJ2-3, with 12 positions matching TRBD2. The CDR3 consists of 16 residues. Germline loops: CDR1 GTSNPN, CDR2 SVGIG (reference sequence). Germline trimming cut 3 bases from V and 5 bases from J; bases unmatched to any gene: 9. CDR3 DNA sequence: TGTGCCTGGAGCGCTGGTCTAGCGGGGGGGCTAGATACGCAGTATTTT. As protein: CAWSAGLAGGLDTQYF.

The rearrangement links TRBV27 to TRBJ1-4; maybe TRBD1 (5 bases). CDR1 MNHEY and CDR2 SMNVEV come from the germline V gene (reference sequence). The CDR3 is 17 residues long. V lost 6 bases to trimming and J lost 6 bases, with 23 bases between them. CDR3 bases: TGTGCCAGCAGACGCGGCGATGGCGGGACTGCTGATGAAAAACTGTTTTTT. This encodes CASRRGDGGTADEKLFF.

The rearrangement links TRBV19 to TRBJ2-2; D gene ambiguous. Trimming pared 5 bases from V and 4 bases from J, leaving 14 bases between. The CDR3 extends over 15 amino acids. From germline, CDR1 is LNHDA and CDR2 SQIVND (reference sequence). This CDR3 is CASSLGSSRTGELFF. The CDR3 DNA follows: TGTGCCAGTAGTTTAGGTAGCAGCCGCACCGGGGAGCTGTTTTTT.

The chain couples TRBV7-9 to TRBJ2-5; D not certain. V was shortened by 6 bases and J by 3 bases, with 5 bases between the two germline ends. This CDR3 contains 11 residues. Germline V gene sequence: CDR1 SEHNR, CDR2 FQNEAQ (reference sequence). The CDR3 coding sequence is TGTGCCAGCAGGGGCGAAGAGACCCAGTACTTC. Translated: CASRGEETQYF.

The chain couples TRBV10-2 to TRBJ2-5; 8 nucleotides line up with TRBD1. From germline, CDR1 is WSHSY and CDR2 SAAADI. The CDR3 runs to 16 residues. The V gene end was trimmed by 3 bases and the J gene end by 0 bases; junction bases not matched to a gene: 6. The CDR3 DNA follows: TGCGCCAGCAGTGACCTCGGGACAGGCGACCAAGAGACCCAGTACTTC. As protein: CASSDLGTGDQETQYF.

The sample holds one count of this clone. The chain carries TRBV5-4 and TRBJ1-1; 7 bases fit TRBD1. This CDR3 has 13 amino acids. The germline V gene encodes CDR1 SGHNT and CDR2 YYREEE (reference sequence). V lost 4 bases to trimming and J lost 6 bases; unmatched junction nucleotides: 6. The CDR3 DNA sequence: TGTGCCAGCAGCGCGACAGGGAAACCTGAAGCTTTCTTT. Protein product: CASSATGKPEAFF.

CDR3 residues: CASSLGGSSSYEQYF. DNA for the CDR3: TGCGCCAGCAGCTTGGGGGGCAGTAGCTCCTACGAGCAGTACTTC. The chain recombines TRBV5-1 with TRBJ2-7, with a tentative D call TRBD1 (5 bases). The V end lost 0 bases, the J end lost 0 bases, and 10 bases lay between the germline ends. Germline V CDR1 and CDR2: SGHRS, YFSETQ. CDR3 length equals 15 residues.

This chain uses TRBV28 with TRBJ2-7, with D possibly TRBD1 on 5 matching bases. The V end was cut by 7 bases, the J end by 0 bases, with 19 bases between. Germline V gene lookup returns CDR1 MDHEN and CDR2 SYDVKM. The CDR3 runs to 16 residues. The CDR3 region is CASNTIRVINSYEQYF. The CDR3 DNA sequence: TGTGCCAGCAATACGATCAGGGTCATTAACTCCTACGAGCAGTACTTC.

This rearrangement joins TRBV10-2 to TRBJ2-7; 8 bases are a match to TRBD2. Germline CDR1 and CDR2: WSHSY and SAAADI. J was trimmed by 0 bases and V by 11 bases; bases with no gene match: 6. This CDR3 contains 13 residues. CDR3 sequence (DNA): TGCGCCGACGGGACTAGGCTCTCCTACGAGCAGTACTTC. Translated, it gives CADGTRLSYEQYF.

The CDR3 nucleotides read TGCGCCAGCAGCTTGGCCAGGGTCAATGAGCAGTTCTTC. Residues: CASSLARVNEQFF. The J gene is TRBJ2-1, the V gene TRBV5-1, with D maybe TRBD1 (5 bases). V lost 0 bases and J lost 6, with 7 bases in between. Germline V gene data show CDR1 as SGHRS and CDR2 as YFSETQ. This CDR3 is built from 13 residues.

This clone was counted once. The rearrangement joins TRBV30 to TRBJ1-5; a possible D gene is TRBD1 (6 bases). CDR1 is GTSNPN, CDR2 SVGIG, per germline (reference sequence). This CDR3 spans 16 amino acids. V lost 0 bases and J lost 2, with 14 bases in between. CDR3 sequence: CAWSVAGAVGNQPQHF. The DNA for the CDR3 is TGTGCCTGGAGTGTAGCGGGGGCCGTCGGCAATCAGCCCCAGCATTTT.

V usage is TRBV4-3 and J usage is TRBJ2-2; possible D gene TRBD1, 5 bases. This CDR3 comprises 18 residues. The germline V gene encodes CDR1 LGHNA and CDR2 YSLEER. V was pared by 0 bases and J by 1 base, with 15 bases between. The CDR3 nucleotides read TGCGCCAGCAGCCAAGATGTTACCAGGGCAGGGAACACCGGGGAGCTGTTTTTT. Translation: CASSQDVTRAGNTGELFF.

This chain connects TRBV12-5 to TRBJ2-6, with a tentative D call TRBD1 (6 bases). CDR1 and CDR2 (germline): LGHNT, FRNRAP. The CDR3 sequence is 14 residues long. With 6 bases removed from V and 0 bases from J, the gap between germline ends came to 6 bases. The CDR3 loop reads CASGGGSGANVLTF. CDR3 in DNA: TGTGCTAGTGGAGGGGGCTCTGGGGCCAACGTCCTGACTTTC.

This clone showed up just a few times. The V call is TRBV6-1, the J call TRBJ2-5, with TRBD2 matching 7 bases. From germline, CDR1 is MNHNS and CDR2 SASEGT. CDR3 size: 13 residues. After removal of 6 bases from V and 5 bases from J, the junction contained 6 bases not matched to a gene. CDR3 sequence reads: CASSDAGVETQYF. The CDR3 region has the DNA TGTGCCAGCAGCGACGCGGGAGTCGAGACCCAGTACTTC.

This clone occurred a few times. V is TRBV6-6 and J is TRBJ1-2; TRBD1 matches at 9 bases. This CDR3 has 13 amino acids. Germline-derived CDR1 and CDR2 are MNHNY and SVGAGI (reference sequence). Trimming cost V 5 bases and J 2 bases; bases outside gene matches: 0. The CDR3 region has the DNA TGTGCCAGCAGTGACAGGGGGAACTATGGCTACACCTTC. It yields the protein CASSDRGNYGYTF.

V is TRBV4-3 and J is TRBJ2-1, with TRBD2 identical over 10 bases. Germline V CDR1 and CDR2: LGHNA, YSLEER. CDR3 length: 17 residues. V was pared by 0 bases and J by 5 bases, with 7 bases of the junction left unmatched. CDR3 DNA: TGCGCCAGCAGCCAAGATTCTAGCGGGAGAGGGGACAATGAGCAGTTCTTC. Its translation: CASSQDSSGRGDNEQFF.

The gene calls are TRBV6-5 and TRBJ1-4; D unclear. Germline V gene sequence: CDR1 MNHEY, CDR2 SVGAGI. CDR3 length: 14 amino acids. V was cut by 0 bases and J by 4 bases, with 6 bases left in between. The DNA of the CDR3 is TGTGCCAGCAGTTACTCTCACGGTAATGAAAAACTGTTTTTT. Its protein is CASSYSHGNEKLFF.

The chain carries TRBV5-6 and TRBJ2-3; perhaps TRBD2 as D (5 bases). In germline, CDR1 is SGHDT, CDR2 YYEEEE. V shed 4 bases and J shed 7 bases, with 13 bases lying between them. The CDR3 length is 13 residues. The CDR3 nucleotides read TGTGCCAGCAGCGCTGACTACATCAATACGCAGTATTTT. This gives the protein CASSADYINTQYF.

The CDR3 region is CASSYKSGANVLTF. The DNA for the CDR3 is TGTGCCAGTAGTTACAAGTCTGGGGCCAACGTCCTGACTTTC. The chain carries TRBV19 and TRBJ2-6; no firm D call. V was clipped by 5 bases and J by 1 base, with 6 bases between them. The CDR3 has 14 residues. Germline V gene lookup returns CDR1 LNHDA and CDR2 SQIVND (reference sequence).

J is TRBJ2-3 and V is TRBV4-3, with 8 bases lining up with TRBD2. CDR1 LGHNA and CDR2 YSLEER come from the germline V gene. The V gene end was trimmed by 1 base and the J gene end by 4 bases; junction bases not matched to a gene: 10. CDR3 size: 17 residues. The CDR3 here is CASSQAVGPLAADTQYF. CDR3 nucleotides: TGCGCCAGCAGCCAAGCTGTTGGGCCACTAGCGGCAGATACGCAGTATTTT.

The V gene is TRBV30, the J gene TRBJ2-5, with 9 bases identical to TRBD1. Unmatched junction bases numbered 8, after V lost 5 bases and J lost 1 base. Looked up from germline, CDR1 is GTSNPN and CDR2 is SVGIG (reference sequence). The CDR3 has 15 amino acids. CDR3: CAWGAQGAVQETQYF. For the CDR3, the DNA is TGTGCCTGGGGTGCACAGGGGGCGGTCCAAGAGACCCAGTACTTC.

The chain links TRBV21-1 to TRBJ2-7; the table's D call TRBD1 went unverified against the DNA. TRBV21-1 is a known pseudogene. The CDR3 runs 13 residues. The CDR3 loop reads CASPQGQLYEQYF. The DNA of the CDR3 is TGTGCCAGCCCACAGGGTCAGCTATACGAGCAGTACTTC.

The CDR3 loop is CASSYSSGGGGYEQYF. As DNA, the CDR3 is TGTGCCAGCAGTTACTCGAGCGGGGGAGGGGGCTACGAGCAGTACTTC. The gene calls are TRBV6-5 and TRBJ2-7, with 8 bases lining up with TRBD2. After removal of 0 bases from V and 3 bases from J, the junction contained 7 bases not matched to a gene. Germline V gene data show CDR1 as MNHEY and CDR2 as SVGAGI. This CDR3 is built from 16 residues.